A selection of T cell receptor beta chains follows, all from one sample in a study of regulatory T cells in long-lasting Graves disease. TCRdb reprocessed the multiplex PCR reads with MiXCR, giving one entry per CDR3 protein. The data show 450,000 to 500,000 distinct CDR3 sequences, with under 20% seen just once and 12% held by the top ten. These data were also filed under a second study, of T cells in Graves' hyperthyroidism and ophthalmopathy.

The input for sequencing was peripheral blood mononuclear cells (PBMCs), taken at new diagnosis, from a patient treated with antithyroid drugs. Receptors originate from a man aged 40-50 years with Graves disease. CDR3s include the opening cysteine and the closing phenylalanine or tryptophan. Fields, in order: CDR3 DNA, CDR3 protein, V gene, D gene, J gene, clone size. A D gene is named only where the DNA matches it firmly. Expanded clones are given a class, and other clones once, few, many or no size at all.

CDR3 DNA: TGCAGCGTTTCATCCGGGACAGGGGGGTCTGGGGCCAACGTCCTGACTTTC
CDR3 protein: CSVSSGTGGSGANVLTF
V gene: TRBV29-1
D gene: TRBD1
J gene: TRBJ2-6
clone size: few

CDR3 DNA: TGTGCCAGCAGCCGGACAGGATATGATACGCAGTATTTT
CDR3 protein: CASSRTGYDTQYF
V gene: TRBV6-2/TRBV6-3
D gene: TRBD1
J gene: TRBJ2-3
clone size: -

CDR3 DNA: TGTGCCAGCAGTTGGGGGAGGGGGACGGAACAAGAGACCCAGTACTTC
CDR3 protein: CASSWGRGTEQETQYF
V gene: TRBV6-9
D gene: -
J gene: TRBJ2-5
clone size: many

CDR3 DNA: TGTGCCAGTAATTTTCGGGGGGCCAAAAACATTCAGTACTTC
CDR3 protein: CASNFRGAKNIQYF
V gene: TRBV19
D gene: -
J gene: TRBJ2-4
clone size: -

CDR3 DNA: TGTGCCAGCAGCCTGGGACCGCCGGGGGCCACTGAAGCTTTCTTT
CDR3 protein: CASSLGPPGATEAFF
V gene: TRBV5-6
D gene: -
J gene: TRBJ1-1
clone size: -

CDR3 DNA: TGTGCCACCAGCAGAGATTTCCGGGAGTGGAGGAATGAGCAGTTCTTC
CDR3 protein: CATSRDFREWRNEQFF
V gene: TRBV15
D gene: -
J gene: TRBJ2-1
clone size: many

CDR3 DNA: TGTGCCAGCAGTTTAGGGACAGGGCTCGAGCAGTACTTC
CDR3 protein: CASSLGTGLEQYF
V gene: TRBV12-3/TRBV12-4
D gene: TRBD1
J gene: TRBJ2-7
clone size: few

CDR3 DNA: TGTGCCACCAGCAGAGGACAGGGACACATTCAGTACTTC
CDR3 protein: CATSRGQGHIQYF
V gene: TRBV15
D gene: TRBD1
J gene: TRBJ2-4
clone size: -

CDR3 DNA: TGTGCCAGCAGTTTGGTATTGGGGGTAACTCCCTACGAGCAGTACTTC
CDR3 protein: CASSLVLGVTPYEQYF
V gene: TRBV27
D gene: -
J gene: TRBJ2-7
clone size: few

CDR3 DNA: TGTGCCAGCAGTGCCCGCGGGGGTGGAGAGACCCAGTACTTC
CDR3 protein: CASSARGGGETQYF
V gene: TRBV6-1
D gene: TRBD2
J gene: TRBJ2-5
clone size: many

CDR3 DNA: TGTGCCAGCAGTTTAGGGGACAGGGGGTTTGGCGAGCAGTACTTC
CDR3 protein: CASSLGDRGFGEQYF
V gene: TRBV28
D gene: TRBD1
J gene: TRBJ2-7
clone size: many

CDR3 DNA: TGTGCCAGCAGCTCGGGACAGGCCGCCTCCTCAGCGGGGTATGGCTACACCTTC
CDR3 protein: CASSSGQAASSAGYGYTF
V gene: TRBV7-9
D gene: TRBD1
J gene: TRBJ1-2
clone size: -

CDR3 DNA: TGTGCCTGGAGTGTACAGGGGACGGCCACCACCGGGGAGCTGTTTTTT
CDR3 protein: CAWSVQGTATTGELFF
V gene: TRBV30
D gene: TRBD1
J gene: TRBJ2-2
clone size: -

CDR3 DNA: TGTGCCAGCTCACCACCGGGCAGCGGCAATCAGCCCCAGCATTTT
CDR3 protein: CASSPPGSGNQPQHF
V gene: TRBV18
D gene: -
J gene: TRBJ1-5
clone size: few

CDR3 DNA: TGTGCCAGCAATTCCTTTTGGGCCGTACAGGGGACCAAAAACATTCAGTACTTC
CDR3 protein: CASNSFWAVQGTKNIQYF
V gene: TRBV28
D gene: TRBD1
J gene: TRBJ2-4
clone size: many

CDR3 DNA: TGTGCCAGCAGCTTTGGCAGGGCCTACAATGAGCAGTTCTTC
CDR3 protein: CASSFGRAYNEQFF
V gene: TRBV7-2
D gene: -
J gene: TRBJ2-1
clone size: many

CDR3 DNA: TGTGCCAGTAGTATCAACCAGGACCAACATGGGGAGCAGTACTTC
CDR3 protein: CASSINQDQHGEQYF
V gene: TRBV19
D gene: -
J gene: TRBJ2-7
clone size: few

CDR3 DNA: TGCGCCAGCAGCCGACCGGACGACTCTGGGGCCAACGTCCTGACTTTC
CDR3 protein: CASSRPDDSGANVLTF
V gene: TRBV5-1
D gene: -
J gene: TRBJ2-6
clone size: few

CDR3 DNA: TGTGCCAGCTCGCAGGGGGCTGATTATGGCTACACCTTC
CDR3 protein: CASSQGADYGYTF
V gene: TRBV18
D gene: TRBD1
J gene: TRBJ1-2
clone size: many

CDR3 DNA: TGCAGTGCTAGTATAGGACAGGGTTTCAACACTGAAGCTTTCTTT
CDR3 protein: CSASIGQGFNTEAFF
V gene: TRBV20-1
D gene: TRBD1
J gene: TRBJ1-1
clone size: many

CDR3 DNA: TGTGCCAGCAGCCGGGGTAGCGGACCTTACAATGAGCAGTTCTTC
CDR3 protein: CASSRGSGPYNEQFF
V gene: TRBV9
D gene: -
J gene: TRBJ2-1
clone size: -

CDR3 DNA: TGTGCCAGTACTAGCGGGGTCAACACCGGGGAGCTGTTTTTT
CDR3 protein: CASTSGVNTGELFF
V gene: TRBV28
D gene: TRBD2
J gene: TRBJ2-2
clone size: many

CDR3 DNA: TGTGCCAGCAGTTACCGGGACAGGGGGCCGGATCAGCCCCAGCATTTT
CDR3 protein: CASSYRDRGPDQPQHF
V gene: TRBV6-2/TRBV6-3
D gene: TRBD1
J gene: TRBJ1-5
clone size: many

CDR3 DNA: TGTGCCATCAGTCCTTACCCAGACAGTAACTATGGCTACACCTTC
CDR3 protein: CAISPYPDSNYGYTF
V gene: TRBV10-3
D gene: -
J gene: TRBJ1-2
clone size: few

CDR3 DNA: TGCGCCAGCAGCTACTTAGCGGGGGACACCGGGGAGCTGTTTTTT
CDR3 protein: CASSYLAGDTGELFF
V gene: TRBV5-1
D gene: TRBD2
J gene: TRBJ2-2
clone size: -

CDR3 DNA: TGTGCCAGCAGTGCACAGGGTCAGGTAGATACGCAGTATTTT
CDR3 protein: CASSAQGQVDTQYF
V gene: TRBV2
D gene: -
J gene: TRBJ2-3
clone size: many

CDR3 DNA: TGTGCCACCAGCAGAGATCTCGGGGATACGCAGTATTTT
CDR3 protein: CATSRDLGDTQYF
V gene: TRBV15
D gene: -
J gene: TRBJ2-3
clone size: -

CDR3 DNA: TGTGCCAGCAGCTTCCAGACAGGGTCGGGAGAGACCCAGTACTTC
CDR3 protein: CASSFQTGSGETQYF
V gene: TRBV5-5
D gene: TRBD1
J gene: TRBJ2-5
clone size: many

CDR3 DNA: TGTGCCAGCAGCGACCCTTCGTGGGCGGACTCCTACAATGAGCAGTTCTTC
CDR3 protein: CASSDPSWADSYNEQFF
V gene: TRBV9
D gene: -
J gene: TRBJ2-1
clone size: few

CDR3 DNA: TGTGCCAGCAGTTACATGGCTAGCGGAACCGGGGAGCTGTTTTTT
CDR3 protein: CASSYMASGTGELFF
V gene: TRBV6-5
D gene: TRBD2
J gene: TRBJ2-2
clone size: few

CDR3 DNA: TGTGCCAGCAGCTTACGAAGAGCCTACGAGCAGTACTTC
CDR3 protein: CASSLRRAYEQYF
V gene: TRBV11-1
D gene: -
J gene: TRBJ2-7
clone size: many